This T cell receptor (beta chain) was observed in a study of T cells in Graves' hyperthyroidism and ophthalmopathy. As for the study in general: Blood from the periphery was taken at initial diagnosis, before any treatment.

With respect to this clonotype: The antigen is undetermined.

Amplification of TCR beta CDR3 regions was performed using RNA transcripts as template. HTBI primers were the set used in a first-round RT-PCR of the TCR CDR3. TCRdb reanalysed the multiplex PCR reads using MiXCR and keeps one entry per CDR3 protein. The top ten hold about 7% of the sample, which has nearly 600,000 distinct CDR3 sequences, more than 13% seen once. Ophthalmopathy patients had Clinical Activity Score at least 3, NOSPECS grade at least 4, duration under 3 months. Exclusion criteria comprised uncontrolled infection, other autoimmune disease, pregnancy or lactation. The ends lost 6 bases at V and 4 bases at J; junction bases unmatched: 7. The CDR3 totals 14 residues. Germline CDR1 and CDR2: SGHTS and YDEGEE. Study-wide results and limits: Blood shared most expanded thyroid clonotypes above 0.001.

The clonotype was recovered from a woman aged 18-30 years with Graves' ophthalmopathy. This chain uses TRBV5-8 with TRBJ2-5, with TRBD1 identical over 9 bases. Sequenced input: blood. CDR3 coding DNA: TGTGCCAGCAACTTTGGGGACAGGGCAGAGACCCAGTACTTC. It is translated as CASNFGDRAETQYF.